This T cell receptor (beta chain) came from a study of cytomegalovirus exposure and HLA in healthy donors (TCRdb year 2017). Concerning the study at large: An earlier analysis of approximately 640 of the donors reported 250 to 350 Gb of sequence data and about 100 million unique TCR beta sequences from about 200 million T cells. Across under 500 genotyped donors of the cohort, an average of about 200,000 unique TCR beta nucleotide sequences per donor were sequenced, and around 19% of those sequences were non-productive. Besides the first cohort of approximately 710 subjects, a separate validation cohort made up of 120 different subjects was used. A later genetic analysis used genome-wide SNP genotypes for about 55% of the 666 donors, treating that subset as a discovery cohort. To predict cytomegalovirus infection status, the study brought together high-throughput TCR immunosequencing, statistical association of individual TCRs with disease status, and machine learning. Of the 398 genotyped donors, around 81% fell in the genetic ancestry cluster associated with self-reported Caucasian donors. Typing coverage varied by locus: roughly 620-630 donors for A, B, C, DRB1 and DQB1; approximately 560 for DQA1; more than 600 for DPA1; approximately 470 for DPB1. The study aimed to test whether cataloging public T cell receptors could reveal signatures of past pathogen exposure. HLA typing included class I and class II loci at four-digit resolution. An earlier analysis of about 620 of the donors applied high-throughput TCR beta sequencing to assess whether each TCR beta V gene segment acted as functional or pseudogenic. Every repertoire in the discovery cohort had been generated on one and the same sequencing platform. To study patterns of TCR occurrence, a later analysis re-analyzed previously published TCR beta repertoires from more than 550 donors and added high-resolution HLA genotyping. Donor age, sex, ethnicity and CMV serostatus were compiled together with the repertoire data. Four to six DR-DQ haplotypes were handled as single units for association and clustering because linkage in the cohort was strong. An early release that covered approximately 600 HLA-typed donors contained approximately 300 gigabases of sequencing data and 75 million to 100 million unique TCR sequences. The T cell repertoires of under 750 subjects were profiled by immunosequencing and related to cytomegalovirus serostatus. In the later analysis, no new phenotypic data were used to find candidate immune exposures; instead, reliance was placed on TCR beta sequences and their occurrence across donors. The investigation overall reported the following: Correlated functional status among segregating V segments might be attributable to linkage disequilibrium, but an unknown experimental factor could not be ruled out. A further reported finding was that TCR beta sequences accurately predicted the HLA-A and HLA-B alleles for most subjects in the first cohort. Because some donors lacked HLA typing at each locus, the association tests relied only on the typed subset. According to a later analysis, parvovirus B19, influenza, CMV and Epstein-Barr virus appeared linked to several top co-occurrence clusters. The presence/absence analyses assumed that sequencing depth was roughly uniform across donors, and that assumption may not be true. It was suggested by the authors that the approach could potentially be generalized to other disease states and immunological phenotypes. Strong co-occurrence of HLA alleles, especially DR and DQ, made assigning TCR associations to individual alleles difficult. This cohort had only TCR beta chains sequenced, and the lack of alpha or paired-chain data limited which features could be detected. In an earlier analysis of over 550 of the donors, most TCR beta V segments were observed in productive rearrangements about 87% or about 30% of the time, broadly matching IMGT annotations. The sequencing pipeline was judged likely to have produced a cluster of highly shared sequence variants as a technical artifact. In vitro tests confirmed that a few of the cytomegalovirus-associated TCR beta chains recognize cytomegalovirus antigens. Compared with equally common non-associated chains, HLA-associated TCR beta chains in a later analysis were more clonally expanded and had lower generation probabilities. A later genetic analysis reported fewer N-insertions in productive TCRs among donors in an Asian-associated ancestry cluster than the roughly 690-donor mean. Seventeen rarely observed V segments, including chromosome 9 orphons, were excluded from the earlier analysis of some 590 of the donors because counts were too low. For the cohort, immune exposure information was limited to CMV serostatus. According to a later analysis, TCR association rates differed among HLA loci, with DRB1 alleles showing the most associated TCRs and HLA-C alleles showing the fewest. Cytomegalovirus status was reported to be diagnosed by the classifier with high specificity and sensitivity in both the original and validation cohorts. The study listed 164 TCR beta chains as associated with cytomegalovirus. Most TCR sequences were seen in very few donors, while some public TCRs were found in many individuals. A later analysis found that most CMV-associated TCR beta chains appeared HLA-restricted, with HLA associations seemingly driven largely by CMV exposure. At a false discovery rate of 0.05, a later analysis linked about 17,000 TCR beta sequences to specific HLA alleles. A later genetic analysis associated a missense DCLRE1C variant with V-gene and J-gene trimming of TCR beta chains, and an independent cohort replicated the association.

The cohort comprised some 700 healthy bone marrow donors. At the time of sampling, every cohort member was nominally healthy, though immune exposures that went unrecorded were likely present. The donor was CMV seronegative and was included in the group of under 450 seronegative cohort members. A peripheral blood sample was provided by each donor, and peripheral blood mononuclear cells were used for TCR beta sequencing. Genomic DNA was extracted from the blood cell samples with the Qiagen DNeasy Blood Extraction Kit. Library creation used the immunoSEQ multiplex PCR assay. A mixture of 60 forward primers for TCR Vbeta segments and 13 reverse primers for TCR Jbeta segments was used in the multiplex PCR. A multiplex PCR assay on genomic DNA amplified the CDR3 region of rearranged TCR beta genes. The Illumina HiSeq System was used to sequence the amplified TCR beta libraries as 87-base-pair reads. On the study's bioinformatics: Across the 670 or so repertoires, a later analysis counted 75 million to 90 million unique TCR beta chains, approximately 12 million of which were shared by at least two donors. Raw reads were error-corrected and collapsed into unique sequences by a nearest-neighbor algorithm in which closely related sequences were merged to remove PCR and sequencing errors. CDR3 sequences were aligned to IMGT reference sequences to assign V, D and J gene segments. For a sequence to be retained, at least a six-nucleotide match to both a V gene segment and a J gene segment was required. Rearrangements were classified as productive when the CDR3 lacked stop codons and remained in frame with V and J, and all other rearrangements were classified as non-productive. CDR3 was defined by IMGT convention, running from the second conserved V-encoded cysteine to the conserved J-encoded phenylalanine. Sequences without an unambiguous match to a single V gene segment were excluded from the earlier analysis of 500 to 700 of the donors. In an earlier analysis of several hundred of the donors, V segments were called functional above 56.7% productive rearrangements and were called segregating when the between-donor standard deviation exceeded 5%. To diagnose cytomegalovirus status from the catalog of TCR beta chain sequences, a statistical classification framework was built. A later analysis assigned V and J genes by comparing TCR nucleotide sequences with IMGT/GENE-DB human TR gene sequences. A later analysis assigned CDR3 sequences and most-parsimonious VDJ recombination scenarios with the TCRdist pipeline. In a later analysis, each TCR beta chain was defined by its CDR3 amino acid sequence together with its V-gene family, and reads lacking a unique V-gene family were excluded. A later analysis removed 500 to 650 highly shared, low-generation-probability nucleotide sequences to deal with suspected cross-contamination and a sequencing artifact. A later analysis calculated a clonal expansion index for each public chain from normalized within-repertoire ranks of inferred template counts. A later analysis computed generation probabilities with a VDJ recombination model fitted to out-of-frame rearrangements, and checked the results against IGoR. A later analysis scored TCR-TCR, TCR-HLA and TCR-CMV co-occurrence with hypergeometric tests, applying a repertoire-size bias correction to TCR pairs. False discovery rates were estimated in a later analysis by permuting HLA or CMV assignments 20 times. A later analysis grouped co-occurring TCRs with DBSCAN, adding TCRdist sequence similarity when clustering within HLA-allele-positive subsets. Repertoires with fewer than 30,000 or more than 120,000 public chains were left out of co-occurrence clustering, as were about 5 repertoires with anomalous nucleotide sharing. The table was pulled from immuneACCESS by TCRdb, which kept in-frame rearrangements only. Such tables lose some clones; where checked, under half of the loss comes from unresolved V genes, and the rest has no known cause. That table furnishes V, J and clone size, whereas the DNA furnished D and trimming. The sample records about 150,000 clones, roughly 70% of which are singletons. About 2% of the sample goes to the ten largest clones.

A remark on this clone: What this receptor recognizes is not known. No qualities accompany the bases; no much larger clone lies one base away.

What was sequenced was PBMCs. This clonotype was obtained from a man aged 30-40 years in good health and CMV-seronegative.

This receptor carries the CDR3 CASSLSGQGLETQYF. The base sequence is TGTGCCAGCAGCTTATCAGGACAGGGCCTGGAGACCCAGTACTTC. The chain employs TRBV5-6 and TRBJ2-5; 8 nucleotides in the junction match TRBD1. As encoded in the germline V gene, CDR1 is SGHDT while CDR2 is YYEEEE. Measured from the cysteine to the phenylalanine, the CDR3 is 15 residues long. Only the CDR3 DNA is retained, 45 bases long and in frame from the first base. For this chain, trimming is 2 bases at the V end and 5 bases at the J end, and the number of junction bases without a gene match is 8.